The clone carrying this TCR beta chain was observed once. J lost 5 bases, V lost 4 bases, and 5 bases had no gene match. This CDR3 has 13 amino acids. Germline V CDR1 and CDR2: GTSNPN, SVGIG (reference sequence). This sample is part of a study of blood T cell repertoires in COVID-19. About the research overall: The origin of the acute and convalescent COVID-19 samples was the United States, Italy and Spain. Nucleic acid was either cDNA or gDNA, and it came from T cells, B-cell-depleted T cells, or PBMCs.

Per the original methods: Amplifying reference gene primers gave estimates of nucleated cell counts. Data came from immunoSEQ multiplex PCR; TCRdb stores just in-frame clones and leaves some out. That table is the source of V, J and clone size, and D and trimming were worked out from the DNA. This sample carries almost 400,000 clones, 88% of them seen once, and the ten largest clones take around 0.97%. Participants had their cohort set by participant-reported clinical history. The origin of this receptor is a woman in her thirties with acute COVID-19. V is TRBV30 and J is TRBJ2-1; 7 bases fit TRBD2. Input material: PBMCs or T cells enriched from blood (not recorded which). The CDR3 here is CAWTAGVNNEQFF. The CDR3 DNA is TGTGCCTGGACGGCGGGGGTCAACAATGAGCAGTTCTTC.